One sample yielded the 31 T cell receptor beta chains listed below, sequenced in a study of T-cell reconstitution after alpha-beta-depleted transplantation in children. Their target antigens are unknown. Study-wide results and limits: Diversity and T-cell counts at one year after transplant derived mostly from new T cells.

Preparation of the TCRbeta library was carried out with unique molecular identifiers. TCRdb itself ran the PCR reads through MiXCR, one entry per CDR3 protein. The table includes approximately 300,000 distinct CDR3 sequences, around 7.3% detected once. Sequencing used peripheral blood, obtained 360 days after TCRalphabeta/CD19-depleted stem cell transplant. The source is a female patient aged 2-9 years who had a stem cell transplant for Fanconi anemia, so the T cells may come from the graft donor.

This clonotype came up many times. This chain connects TRBV24-1 to TRBJ2-1; D is ambiguous. Germline V gene data show CDR1 as KGHDR and CDR2 as SFDVKD. The CDR3 runs 11 residues. The germline V and J ends were trimmed by 4 bases and 5 bases, with 2 bases remaining between them. CDR3 nucleotide sequence: TGTGCCACCAGTGACAACAATGAGCAGTTCTTC. This gives the protein CATSDNNEQFF.

The table lists this clonotype with many counts. The CDR3 protein is CASSPVRDSGETQYF. The CDR3 DNA is TGTGCCAGCAGTCCCGTCCGGGACAGTGGAGAGACCCAGTACTTC. The V call is TRBV27, the J call TRBJ2-5, with TRBD1 matching over 7 bases. V lost 5 bases, J lost 4 bases, and 10 bases stayed unmatched. CDR3 size: 15 residues. Germline V lookup: CDR1 MNHEY, CDR2 SMNVEV (reference sequence).

This clonotype was seen ten or more times. V and J are TRBV5-1 and TRBJ2-7, with D perhaps TRBD2 (6 bases). CDR3 length: 14 residues. Germline CDR1 and CDR2: SGHRS and YFSETQ. Deletions cut 6 bases from V and 3 bases from J, with 16 bases between. The CDR3 nucleotides are TGCGCCAGCAAAGATACTAGCTCCTACTACGAGCAGTACTTC. Translating it yields CASKDTSSYYEQYF.

This clonotype was counted a few times. The V call is TRBV7-9, the J call TRBJ1-5; 7 bases fit TRBD1. V dropped 1 base and J dropped 6; count of bases not matched to a gene: 9. This CDR3 contains 16 residues. The germline V gene has CDR1 SEHNR and CDR2 FQNEAQ (reference sequence). CDR3 in DNA: TGTGCCAGCAGCTTAGTTTCACAGGGGCTAGGTCAGCCCCAGCATTTT. It codes for CASSLVSQGLGQPQHF. Full variable domain (remainder filled in from reference TRBV7-9 and TRBJ1-5): DTGVSQNPRHKITKRGQNVTFRCDPISEHNRLYWYRQTLGQGPEFLTYFQNEAQLEKSRLLSDRFSAERPKGSFSTLEIQRTEQGDSAMYLCASSLVSQGLGQPQHFGDGTRLSIL.

This chain joins TRBV5-1 and TRBJ2-2; weak D call: TRBD1 (6 bases). The CDR3 loop spans 16 amino acids. The V gene lost 4 bases and the J gene lost 1 base, with 14 bases spanning the gap. The V gene's germline CDR1 is SGHRS and CDR2 YFSETQ. CDR3 sequence reads: CASSAYRVGNTGELFF. CDR3 nucleotides: TGCGCCAGCAGCGCCTACAGGGTGGGGAACACCGGGGAGCTGTTTTTT.

This clonotype came up many times. V usage is TRBV4-1 and J usage is TRBJ1-5; no firm D call. Looked up from germline, CDR1 is MGHRA and CDR2 is YSYEKL. This CDR3 is built from 16 residues. Trimming took 1 base from V and 4 from J, leaving 14 bases between them. Here the CDR3 reads CASSQVLITANQPQHF. The DNA of the CDR3 is TGCGCCAGCAGCCAAGTATTAATAACAGCAAATCAGCCCCAGCATTTT.

This clonotype has at least ten counts. DNA of the CDR3: TGTGCCAGCAGTTCCATCAGGGGGCGGGACACATACTCCTCCTACAATGAGCAGTTCTTC. Translating it yields CASSSIRGRDTYSSYNEQFF. The chain joins TRBV27 to TRBJ2-1, with 8 bases identical to TRBD1. CDR1 and CDR2 (germline): MNHEY, SMNVEV (reference sequence). Unmatched junction bases numbered 17, after V lost 4 bases and J lost 0 bases. This CDR3 is 20 amino acids long.

The table lists this clonotype with many counts. The chain is built from TRBV5-5 and TRBJ2-5; D unclear. Trimming removed 5 bases from V and 3 bases from J, with 8 bases in between. CDR1 is SGHKS, CDR2 YYEKEE, per germline (reference sequence). The CDR3 contains 12 residues. Written as DNA, the CDR3 is TGTGCCAGCAGGTTCTTTGAAGAGACCCAGTACTTC. It specifies CASRFFEETQYF.

This clonotype was recorded at least ten times. This rearrangement joins TRBV5-5 to TRBJ1-2, with 8 bases aligning to TRBD1. The germline gives CDR1 SGHKS, CDR2 YYEKEE (reference sequence). The CDR3 has 15 residues. Germline trimming cut 0 bases from V and 2 bases from J; bases unmatched to any gene: 3. The CDR3 spells CASSLEGQANYGYTF. The CDR3 nucleotides are TGTGCCAGCAGCTTGGAGGGACAGGCCAACTATGGCTACACCTTC.

In its sample, this clonotype was seen a few times. The chain combines TRBV12-5 with TRBJ2-1; 7 positions match TRBD2. Germline values: CDR1 LGHNT, CDR2 FRNRAP. V shed 7 bases and J 4 bases; nucleotides not matched to a gene: 16. The CDR3 totals 17 residues. The CDR3 sequence is CASVPGLLTNNYNEQFF. CDR3 coding DNA: TGTGCTAGTGTCCCGGGACTACTGACCAATAATTACAATGAGCAGTTCTTC.

This clonotype showed up just a few times. The V and J genes are TRBV1 and TRBJ2-1. TRBV1 is tagged as a pseudogene. The CDR3 spans 13 residues. The DNA for the CDR3 is TGCACCAGCAGCCAAAACCGCGGCAATGAGCAGTTCTTC. Its translation is CTSSQNRGNEQFF.

This clonotype was counted only a few times. The chain employs TRBV28 and TRBJ1-6; D remains unclear. Per the germline V gene, CDR1 is MDHEN and CDR2 is SYDVKM. V was clipped by 7 bases and J by 9 bases, with 19 bases between them. The CDR3 spans 15 residues. CDR3: CASNNHEGEVSPLHF. The CDR3 region has the DNA TGTGCCAGCAACAACCACGAGGGTGAGGTTTCACCCCTCCACTTT.

The rearrangement links TRBV11-2 to TRBJ2-1; perhaps TRBD2 as D (7 bases). From germline, CDR1 is SGHAT and CDR2 FQNNGV. Trimming took off 4 bases at V and 6 bases at J, with 19 bases between the two ends. The CDR3 totals 16 residues. The CDR3 region is CASSSLGGGGPNEQFF. Here the CDR3 DNA reads TGTGCCAGCAGCTCCCTCGGTGGGGGGGGCCCCAATGAGCAGTTCTTC.

This clonotype was detected many times. The chain uses TRBV15 and TRBJ2-7, with TRBD2 matching over 8 bases. Germline values: CDR1 LNHNV, CDR2 YYDKDF (reference sequence). Germline trimming cut 0 bases from V and 2 bases from J; bases unmatched to any gene: 12. The CDR3 is made up of 18 amino acids. This CDR3 reads CATSRDLTGGPFAYEQYV. The CDR3 DNA sequence: TGTGCCACCAGCAGAGATCTGACGGGGGGGCCGTTTGCCTACGAGCAGTACGTC.

This clonotype was counted at least ten times. The rearrangement uses TRBV5-1 and TRBJ2-7; the D is unclear. CDR1 is SGHRS, CDR2 YFSETQ, per germline. V lost 0 bases and J lost 5, with 12 bases in between. The CDR3 totals 14 residues. The CDR3 loop is CASSLGQVGNEQYF. DNA of the CDR3: TGCGCCAGCAGCTTGGGGCAGGTTGGGAACGAGCAGTACTTC.

The rearrangement uses TRBV28 and TRBJ1-5, with 7 bases matching TRBD1. The CDR3 extends over 15 amino acids. Per the germline V gene, CDR1 is MDHEN and CDR2 is SYDVKM. V dropped 3 bases and J dropped 5; count of bases not matched to a gene: 7. The CDR3 coding sequence is TGTGCCAGCAGTTTGGGGGACAGAAATTATCAGCCCCAGCATTTT. It translates to CASSLGDRNYQPQHF.

This clonotype appeared many times. The rearrangement links TRBV20-1 to TRBJ1-2; 7 bases align to TRBD1. This CDR3 is 15 amino acids long. Germline CDR1 and CDR2: DFQATT and SNEGSKA (reference sequence). V gave up 0 bases and J gave up 0 bases; unmatched junction bases: 4. The CDR3 nucleotides read TGCAGTGCTAGAGATGGAGGGGGCACTAACTATGGCTACACCTTC. It translates to CSARDGGGTNYGYTF.

The gene calls are TRBV5-1 and TRBJ1-1, with TRBD1 matching over 10 bases. The germline gives CDR1 SGHRS, CDR2 YFSETQ. The ends lost 3 bases at V and 2 bases at J; junction bases unmatched: 4. This CDR3 region has 15 residues. Here the CDR3 reads CASSSGTGANTEAFF. DNA for the CDR3: TGCGCCAGCAGCTCCGGGACAGGGGCCAACACTGAAGCTTTCTTT.

This clonotype appeared a few times. The CDR3 loop is CASSQSPTSTDTQYF. The CDR3 DNA reads as TGTGCCAGCAGCCAGAGTCCTACTAGCACAGATACGCAGTATTTT. The chain couples TRBV11-2 to TRBJ2-3; no clear D gene. The V and J ends lost 5 bases and 0 bases respectively, with 12 bases between them. The germline gives CDR1 SGHAT, CDR2 FQNNGV. This CDR3 comprises 15 residues. Combining the CDR3 with reference TRBV11-2 and TRBJ2-3 gives the whole variable domain EAGVAQSPRYKIIEKRQSVAFWCNPISGHATLYWYQQILGQGPKLLIQFQNNGVVDDSQLPKDRFSAERLKGVDSTLKIQPAKLEDSAVYLCASSQSPTSTDTQYFGPGTRLTVL.

This clonotype was detected a few times. V is TRBV9 and J is TRBJ2-1, with 8 bases aligning to TRBD2. Germline assignment: CDR1 SGDLS and CDR2 YYNGEE. J gave up 3 bases and V 1 base, and 9 bases lay outside the gene matches. The CDR3 length is 17 residues. Here the CDR3 reads CASSVNPPGGHYNEQFF. CDR3 bases: TGTGCCAGCAGCGTAAACCCTCCGGGGGGGCACTACAATGAGCAGTTCTTC.

This clonotype has a handful of counts. The V and J genes are TRBV28 and TRBJ2-5, with D unclear. The CDR3 has 14 amino acids. The V gene's germline CDR1 is MDHEN and CDR2 SYDVKM. V was clipped by 5 bases and J by 5 bases, with 15 bases between them. The CDR3 loop reads CASSPLSFPETQYF. The DNA for the CDR3 is TGTGCCAGCAGTCCCCTTTCCTTCCCGGAGACCCAGTACTTC. The full variable domain, completed using reference TRBV28 and TRBJ2-5, is DVKVTQSSRYLVKRTGEKVFLECVQDMDHENMFWYRQDPGLGLRLIYFSYDVKMKEKGDIPEGYSVSREKKERFSLILESASTNQTSMYLCASSPLSFPETQYFGPGTRLLVL.

Many counts were recorded for this clonotype. The chain employs TRBV24-1 and TRBJ2-5, with D unresolved. V lost 3 bases and J lost 0, with 4 bases in between. The germline V gene has CDR1 KGHDR and CDR2 SFDVKD. This CDR3 has 13 amino acids. In DNA form, the CDR3 reads TGTGCCACCAGTGATGGATACCAAGAGACCCAGTACTTC. Amino acid sequence: CATSDGYQETQYF.

The sample holds a few counts of this clonotype. The chain combines TRBV20-1 with TRBJ1-4; possibly TRBD1 for D (6 bases). The V gene lost 2 bases and the J gene lost 4 bases, with 14 bases spanning the gap. This CDR3 has 15 amino acids. Germline CDR1 DFQATT, CDR2 SNEGSKA (reference sequence). This chain's CDR3 is CSARRAGQNNEKLFF. CDR3 in DNA: TGCAGTGCTAGAAGGGCCGGACAGAATAATGAAAAACTGTTTTTT.

This clonotype was detected many times. The chain combines TRBV9 with TRBJ2-3; D remains unclear. Germline V gene sequence: CDR1 SGDLS, CDR2 YYNGEE. CDR3 length equals 16 residues. The V end lost 4 bases, the J end lost 3 bases, and 18 bases lay between the germline ends. Written as DNA, the CDR3 is TGTGCCAGCAGCTCGACGCCCTTCCAACGAACAGATACGCAGTATTTT. This sequence encodes CASSSTPFQRTDTQYF.

This clonotype was found many times. This chain connects TRBV24-1 to TRBJ1-5; D not resolved. Trimming stripped 1 base from V and 1 base from J, with 4 bases between. The CDR3 has 14 residues. From germline, CDR1 is KGHDR and CDR2 SFDVKD. The CDR3: CATSDFRSNQPQHF. The CDR3 nucleotides read TGTGCCACCAGTGATTTTCGAAGCAATCAGCCCCAGCATTTT.

This clonotype has ten or more counts. The J gene is TRBJ1-1, the V gene TRBV6-5; perhaps TRBD1 as D (5 bases). This CDR3 spans 15 amino acids. CDR1 and CDR2 from the germline V gene are MNHEY and SVGAGI. V was trimmed by 5 bases and J by 4 bases, leaving 17 bases between them. The CDR3 sequence is CASSPEYRRGTEAFF. The CDR3 region has the DNA TGTGCCAGCAGTCCTGAGTACAGGAGGGGCACTGAAGCTTTCTTT.

A few counts support this clonotype. This chain uses TRBV6-1 with TRBJ1-6; a possible D gene is TRBD1 (6 bases). CDR1 is MNHNS, CDR2 SASEGT, per germline. Trimming took 6 bases from V and 4 from J, leaving 16 bases between them. CDR3 length: 16 residues. CDR3 sequence reads: CASSLGQDLYNSPLHF. CDR3 nucleotides: TGTGCCAGCAGCTTGGGACAAGATCTTTATAATTCACCCCTCCACTTT.

This clonotype was picked up a small number of times. This chain connects TRBV4-2 to TRBJ1-6; 7 bases are shared with TRBD1. CDR3 length equals 16 residues. After removal of 0 bases from V and 10 bases from J, the junction contained 9 bases not matched to a gene. Germline V gives CDR1 LGHNA, CDR2 YNFKEQ. This chain's CDR3 is CASSQDTQGTASPLHF. DNA for the CDR3: TGTGCCAGCAGCCAAGATACACAGGGGACGGCATCACCCCTCCACTTT.

This clonotype has ten or more counts. This sequence joins TRBV10-3 and TRBJ2-3; TRBD2 aligns across 15 bases. The CDR3 totals 16 residues. Germline trimming cut 7 bases from V and 6 bases from J; bases unmatched to any gene: 8. Germline CDR1 reads ENHRY; CDR2 reads SYGVKD. CDR3 sequence: CAIMTGTSGRSDTQYF. Written as DNA, the CDR3 is TGTGCCATCATGACCGGGACTAGCGGGAGGTCTGATACGCAGTATTTT.

This clonotype was observed at least ten times. The chain joins TRBV5-1 to TRBJ2-7; D is unresolved. CDR1 and CDR2 (germline): SGHRS, YFSETQ. V was shortened by 0 bases and J by 1 base, with 5 bases between the two germline ends. The CDR3 spans 13 residues. CDR3 nucleotides: TGCGCCAGCAGCTTGGACCTTTCCTACGAGCAGTACTTC. Translation: CASSLDLSYEQYF.

This clonotype was observed at least ten times. The rearrangement uses TRBV28 and TRBJ2-3, with 9 bases matching TRBD2. CDR1 is MDHEN and CDR2 is SYDVKM in the germline V gene. V lost 2 bases and J lost 3; bases outside the gene matches: 3. CDR3 length: 15 residues. The CDR3 coding sequence is TGTGCCAGCAGTTTACCTAGCGGGGTGACAGATACGCAGTATTTT. This gives the protein CASSLPSGVTDTQYF.